This TCR beta chain was captured by sequencing in a study of T cells in Graves' hyperthyroidism and ophthalmopathy. The overall study: Peripheral blood was acquired at first diagnosis, ahead of any therapy whatsoever. Study-wide results and limits: The model forecast ophthalmopathy, anticipating it by a median about 6.5 months before onset.

Clinical symptoms, serum thyroxine, TRAb, thyroid ultrasound and orbital computed tomography informed diagnoses. CDR3 length: 15 residues. Germline V lookup: CDR1 MNHEY, CDR2 SVGEGT. After removal of 5 bases from V and 3 bases from J, the junction contained 4 bases not matched to a gene. It was RNA transcripts that yielded the amplified TCR beta CDR3 regions. First-round RT-PCR of the TCR CDR3 relied on the HTBI primer set. MiXCR was run by TCRdb on the multiplex PCR reads, yielding one entry per CDR3 protein. The sample has more than 500,000 distinct CDR3 sequences, about 15% seen once; the top ten hold approximately 4.2%. On this clonotype itself: What it recognizes is unknown.

The chain combines TRBV6-2 or TRBV6-3 with TRBJ2-7, with TRBD2 matching 13 bases. This receptor was obtained from a middle-aged woman with Graves' ophthalmopathy. The material sequenced was blood. The CDR3 bases are TGTGCCAGCAGTGGACTAGCGGGAGATCGCTACGAGCAGTACTTC. Translation: CASSGLAGDRYEQYF.